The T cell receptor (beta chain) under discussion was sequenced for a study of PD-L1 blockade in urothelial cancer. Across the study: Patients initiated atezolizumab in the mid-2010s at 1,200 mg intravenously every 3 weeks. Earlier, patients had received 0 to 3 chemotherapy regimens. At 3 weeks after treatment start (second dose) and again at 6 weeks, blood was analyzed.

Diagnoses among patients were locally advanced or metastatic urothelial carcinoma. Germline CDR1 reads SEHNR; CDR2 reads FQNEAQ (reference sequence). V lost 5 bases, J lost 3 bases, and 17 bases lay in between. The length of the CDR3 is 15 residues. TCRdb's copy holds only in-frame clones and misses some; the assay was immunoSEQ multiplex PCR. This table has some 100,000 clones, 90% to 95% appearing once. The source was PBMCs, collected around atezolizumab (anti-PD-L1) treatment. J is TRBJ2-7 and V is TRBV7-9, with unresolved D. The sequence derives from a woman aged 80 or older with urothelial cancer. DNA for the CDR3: TGTGCCAGCAGCCCCATGGTCACAGACGTCTACGAGCAGTACTTC. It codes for CASSPMVTDVYEQYF.